What follows is one T cell receptor beta chain and its context. Its antigen is undetermined. The CDR3 covers 14 residues. Trimming cost V 4 bases and J 4 bases, with 12 bases left between them. Per germline, CDR1 SGDLS and CDR2 YYNGEE. This specimen belongs to a study of shared clonotypes between healthy human individuals. Using immunoSEQ multiplex PCR, the repertoire was profiled, and TCRdb retains in-frame clones only, with some absent. This table has 2 million to 3 million clones, more than 85% appearing once. Study-wide points: Generally, naive subsets came out with larger estimated richness than memory subsets. All-four-donor shared clonotypes had higher generation probabilities than non-shared clonotypes did.

Sequencing input: naive CD4+ T cells from PBMCs. Indicated subset: CD45RA+ positively selected. J is TRBJ1-3 and V is TRBV9; no clear D. This clonotype was sampled from a man aged 18 to 35 in good health. Some clones in this sample may be carry-over from other donors' samples. CDR3 sequence reads: CASSPQVLGNTIYF. The CDR3 nucleotides read TGTGCCAGCAGCCCCCAGGTCCTGGGAAACACCATATATTTT.